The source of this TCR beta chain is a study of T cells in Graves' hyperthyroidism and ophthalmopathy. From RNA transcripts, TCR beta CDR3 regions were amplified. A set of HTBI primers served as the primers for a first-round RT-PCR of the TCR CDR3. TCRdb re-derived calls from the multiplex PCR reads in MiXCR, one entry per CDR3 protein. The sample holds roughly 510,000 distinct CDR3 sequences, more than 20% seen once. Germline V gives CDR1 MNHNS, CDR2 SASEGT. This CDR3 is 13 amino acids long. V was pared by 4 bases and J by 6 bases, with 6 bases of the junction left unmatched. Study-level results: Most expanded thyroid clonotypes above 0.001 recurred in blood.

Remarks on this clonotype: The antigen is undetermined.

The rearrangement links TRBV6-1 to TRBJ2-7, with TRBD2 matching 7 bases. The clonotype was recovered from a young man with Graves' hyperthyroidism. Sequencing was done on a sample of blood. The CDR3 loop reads CASSGTSDAEQYF. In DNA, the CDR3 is TGTGCCAGCAGTGGGACTAGTGATGCCGAGCAGTACTTC.